The 8 T cell receptor beta chains listed next were all sequenced from one sample in a study of cytomegalovirus exposure and HLA in healthy donors. Amplification used 60 Vbeta primers and 13 Jbeta primers. Repertoires were generated with immunoSEQ multiplex PCR, while TCRdb's copy carries only in-frame clones and drops some. The sample consists of approximately 150,000 clones, approximately 80% of them appearing once. Sequenced input: PBMCs. The receptors were sampled from a woman in her twenties or thirties in good health and CMV-seronegative.

The chain carries TRBV19 and TRBJ2-7, with 8 bases identical to TRBD2. The CDR3 sequence is 17 residues long. The germline gives CDR1 LNHDA, CDR2 SQIVND (reference sequence). With V trimmed by 2 bases and J by 2 bases, 11 bases remained unmatched. For the CDR3, the DNA is TGTGCCAGTAGTATAAAAGCGGGAGAAGATGGTGCCTACGAGCAGTACTTC. This encodes CASSIKAGEDGAYEQYF. The full variable domain, rest sourced from reference TRBV19 and TRBJ2-7, is DGGITQSPKYLFRKEGQNVTLSCEQNLNHDAMYWYRQDPGQGLRLIYYSQIVNDFQKGDIAEGYSVSREKKESFPLTVTSAQKNPTAFYLCASSIKAGEDGAYEQYFGPGTRLTVT.

This clone was detected only once. The V and J genes are TRBV28 and TRBJ2-1; TRBD2 matches at 14 bases. Germline V gives CDR1 MDHEN, CDR2 SYDVKM. Trimming removed 0 bases from V and 5 bases from J; junction bases left unmatched: 9. The CDR3 sequence is 19 residues long. Here the CDR3 DNA reads TGTGCCAGCAGTTTATGGGGAAGGACTAGCGGGGGGTCAGACAATGAGCAGTTCTTC. Translated, it gives CASSLWGRTSGGSDNEQFF.

V gene TRBV5-4 combines with J gene TRBJ2-7; D may be TRBD2 (5 bases). The V end was cut by 4 bases, the J end by 2 bases, with 19 bases between. The CDR3 extends over 16 amino acids. CDR1 and CDR2 (germline): SGHNT, YYREEE (reference sequence). The DNA for the CDR3 is TGTGCCAGCAGCACATACTCCAGCGGTCGAGCCTACGAGCAGTACTTC. Amino acids: CASSTYSSGRAYEQYF.

The sample holds one count of this clone. One end of the junction does not line up with germline, which may come from a read error. This chain connects TRBV25-1 to TRBJ1-2; the D gene is possibly TRBD1 (5 bases). This CDR3 is 14 amino acids long. Germline lookup yields CDR1 MGHDK and CDR2 SYGVNS. The CDR3 loop is CASSEAGSPNGYPF. The CDR3 bases are TGTGCCAGCAGTGAGGCAGGGTCCCCCAATGGCTACCCCTTC.

This chain links TRBV7-2 with TRBJ2-7; 12 bases match TRBD2. Germline V gene lookup returns CDR1 SGHTA and CDR2 FQGNSA. The junction had 7 bases not matched to a gene; V was cut back by 5 bases and J by 5 bases. This CDR3 has 15 residues. The CDR3, as DNA: TGTGCCAGCAGCCCTAGGACTAGCGGGACTAACGAGCAGTACTTC. Protein: CASSPRTSGTNEQYF.

This clone has only a few counts. The chain is built from TRBV5-1 and TRBJ2-5, with 9 bases lining up with TRBD2. The CDR3 is made up of 15 amino acids. J was trimmed by 5 bases and V by 4 bases; bases with no gene match: 9. Germline V gene data show CDR1 as SGHRS and CDR2 as YFSETQ. CDR3 sequence: CASSPAGTSYETQYF. The CDR3 coding sequence is TGCGCCAGCAGCCCTGCCGGGACTAGCTATGAGACCCAGTACTTC.

This rearrangement joins TRBV10-3 to TRBJ1-1, with 11 nucleotides matching TRBD1. CDR3 length: 17 amino acids. V lost 3 bases to trimming and J lost 2 bases; unmatched junction nucleotides: 8. Germline-derived CDR1 and CDR2 are ENHRY and SYGVKD. CDR3 amino acids: CAISDSDRGRINTEAFF. CDR3 sequence (DNA): TGTGCCATCAGTGACTCGGACAGGGGGCGGATCAACACTGAAGCTTTCTTT.

This clone occurred once. The rearrangement uses TRBV30 and TRBJ2-3, with TRBD1 matching 7 bases. V dropped 0 bases and J dropped 3; count of bases not matched to a gene: 6. The CDR3 is 15 amino acids. Germline loops: CDR1 GTSNPN, CDR2 SVGIG (reference sequence). The CDR3 DNA reads TGTGCCTGGAGTGTCTTAGACAGGGAGACAGATACGCAGTATTTT. It translates to CAWSVLDRETDTQYF.